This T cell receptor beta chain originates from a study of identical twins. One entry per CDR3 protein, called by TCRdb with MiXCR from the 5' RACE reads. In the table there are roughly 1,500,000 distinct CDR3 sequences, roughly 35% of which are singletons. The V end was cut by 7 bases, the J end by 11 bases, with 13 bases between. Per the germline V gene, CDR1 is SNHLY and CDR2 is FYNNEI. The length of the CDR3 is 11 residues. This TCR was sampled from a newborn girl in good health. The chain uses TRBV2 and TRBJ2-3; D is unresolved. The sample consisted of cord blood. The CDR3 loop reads CASISVRLQYF. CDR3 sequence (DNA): TGTGCCAGCATCTCGGTGCGATTGCAGTATTTT.